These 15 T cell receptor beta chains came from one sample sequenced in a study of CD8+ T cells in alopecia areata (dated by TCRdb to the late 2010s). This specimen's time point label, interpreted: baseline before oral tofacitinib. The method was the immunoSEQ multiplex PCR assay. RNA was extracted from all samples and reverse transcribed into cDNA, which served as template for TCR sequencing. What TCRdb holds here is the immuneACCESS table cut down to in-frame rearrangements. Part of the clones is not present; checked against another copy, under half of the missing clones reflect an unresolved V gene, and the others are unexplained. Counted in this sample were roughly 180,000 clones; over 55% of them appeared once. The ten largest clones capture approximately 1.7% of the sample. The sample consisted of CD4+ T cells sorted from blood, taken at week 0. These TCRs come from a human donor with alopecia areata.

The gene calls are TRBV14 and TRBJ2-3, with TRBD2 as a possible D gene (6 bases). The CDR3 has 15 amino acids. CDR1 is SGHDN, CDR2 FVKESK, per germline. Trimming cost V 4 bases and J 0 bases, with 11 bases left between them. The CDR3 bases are TGTGCCAGCAGCCGCCGGGGGACGAGCACAGATACGCAGTATTTT. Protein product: CASSRRGTSTDTQYF.

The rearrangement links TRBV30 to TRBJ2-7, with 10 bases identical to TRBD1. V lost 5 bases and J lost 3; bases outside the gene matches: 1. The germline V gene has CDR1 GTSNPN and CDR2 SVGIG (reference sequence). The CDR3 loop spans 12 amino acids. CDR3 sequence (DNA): TGTGCCTGGGGGGACAGGGGCTACGAGCAGTACTTC. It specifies CAWGDRGYEQYF.

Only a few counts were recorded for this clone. DNA for the CDR3: TGCAGCCTAACGTTTGCAAGGGGTCTTGCAGATACGCAGTATTTT. Translation gives CSLTFARGLADTQYF. V and J are TRBV29-1 and TRBJ2-3, with D possibly matching TRBD1 (5 bases). CDR3 length equals 15 residues. Germline-derived CDR1 and CDR2 are SQVTM and ANQGSEA. V gave up 8 bases and J gave up 4 bases, with 22 bases separating them.

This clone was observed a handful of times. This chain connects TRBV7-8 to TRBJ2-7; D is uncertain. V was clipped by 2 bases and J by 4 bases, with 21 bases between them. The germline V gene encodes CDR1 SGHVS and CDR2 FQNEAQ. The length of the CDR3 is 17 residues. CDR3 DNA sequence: TGTGCCAGCAGCTTAACGAGTGTGAACAAGGCAGCTTACGAGCAGTACTTC. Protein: CASSLTSVNKAAYEQYF.

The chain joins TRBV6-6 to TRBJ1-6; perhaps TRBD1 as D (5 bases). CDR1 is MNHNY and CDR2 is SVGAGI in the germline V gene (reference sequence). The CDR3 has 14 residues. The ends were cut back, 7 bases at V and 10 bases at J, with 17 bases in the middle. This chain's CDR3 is CASNPGGMGSPLHF. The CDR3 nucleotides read TGTGCCAGCAACCCCGGGGGGATGGGCTCACCCCTCCACTTT.

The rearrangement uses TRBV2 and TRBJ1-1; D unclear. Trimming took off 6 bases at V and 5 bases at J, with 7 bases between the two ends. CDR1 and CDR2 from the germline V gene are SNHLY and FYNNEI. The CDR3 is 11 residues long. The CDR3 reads CASSRRTEAFF. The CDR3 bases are TGTGCCAGCAGCCGCCGGACTGAAGCTTTCTTT.

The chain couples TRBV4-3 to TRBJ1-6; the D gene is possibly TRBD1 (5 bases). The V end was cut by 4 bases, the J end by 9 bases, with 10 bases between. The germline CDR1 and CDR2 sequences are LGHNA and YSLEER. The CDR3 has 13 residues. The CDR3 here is CASSRNRISPLHF. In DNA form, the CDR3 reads TGCGCCAGCAGCCGGAACAGGATTTCACCCCTCCACTTT.

The CDR3 region is CSVRGQGALGYTF. The DNA of the CDR3 is TGCAGCGTACGGGGACAGGGGGCATTGGGCTACACCTTC. The V call is TRBV29-1, the J call TRBJ1-2; TRBD1 agrees at 12 bases. The germline V gene has CDR1 SQVTM and CDR2 ANQGSEA. J was trimmed by 8 bases and V by 6 bases; bases with no gene match: 7. The CDR3 contains 13 residues.

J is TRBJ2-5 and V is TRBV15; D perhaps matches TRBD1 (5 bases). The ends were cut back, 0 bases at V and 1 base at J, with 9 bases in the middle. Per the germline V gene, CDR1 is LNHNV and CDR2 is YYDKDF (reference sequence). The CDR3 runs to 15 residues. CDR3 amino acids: CATSRDKDIQETQYF. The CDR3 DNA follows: TGTGCCACCAGCAGAGATAAGGACATCCAAGAGACCCAGTACTTC.

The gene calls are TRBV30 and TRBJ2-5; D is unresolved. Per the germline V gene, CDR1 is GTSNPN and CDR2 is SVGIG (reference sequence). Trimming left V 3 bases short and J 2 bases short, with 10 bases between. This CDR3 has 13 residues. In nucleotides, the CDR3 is TGTGCCTGGAGACGGTCAGCTCAAGAGACCCAGTACTTC. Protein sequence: CAWRRSAQETQYF.

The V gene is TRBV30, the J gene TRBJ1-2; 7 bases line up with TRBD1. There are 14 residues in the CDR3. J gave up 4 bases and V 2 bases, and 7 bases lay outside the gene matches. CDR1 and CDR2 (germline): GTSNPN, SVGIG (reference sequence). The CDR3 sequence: CAWSKTGRGYGYTF. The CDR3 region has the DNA TGTGCCTGGAGTAAGACAGGGAGAGGCTATGGCTACACCTTC.

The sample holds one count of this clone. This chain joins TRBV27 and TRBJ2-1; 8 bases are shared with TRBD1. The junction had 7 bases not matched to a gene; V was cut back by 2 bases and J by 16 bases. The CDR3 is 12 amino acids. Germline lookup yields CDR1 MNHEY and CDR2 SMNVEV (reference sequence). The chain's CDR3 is CASSLPPGQVFF. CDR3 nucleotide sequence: TGTGCCAGCAGTTTACCCCCGGGACAGGTATTCTTC.

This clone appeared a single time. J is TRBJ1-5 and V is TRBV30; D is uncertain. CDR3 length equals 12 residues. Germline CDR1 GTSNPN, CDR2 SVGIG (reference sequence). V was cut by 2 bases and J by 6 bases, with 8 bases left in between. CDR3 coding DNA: TGTGCCTGGAGTTCGAACAGTCAGCCCCAGCATTTT. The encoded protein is CAWSSNSQPQHF.

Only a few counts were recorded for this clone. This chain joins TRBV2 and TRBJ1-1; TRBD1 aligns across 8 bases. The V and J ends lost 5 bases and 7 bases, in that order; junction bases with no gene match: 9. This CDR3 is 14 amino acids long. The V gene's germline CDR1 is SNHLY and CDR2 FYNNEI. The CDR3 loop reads CASSWDRRTNEAFF. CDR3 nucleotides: TGTGCCAGCAGTTGGGACAGGAGGACAAATGAAGCTTTCTTT.

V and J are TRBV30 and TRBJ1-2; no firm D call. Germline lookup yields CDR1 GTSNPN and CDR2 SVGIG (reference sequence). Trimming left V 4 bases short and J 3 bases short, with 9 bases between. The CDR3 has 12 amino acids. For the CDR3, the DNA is TGTGCCTGGACAAGAGACGACTATGGCTACACCTTC. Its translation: CAWTRDDYGYTF.